This T cell receptor (beta chain) emerged from a study of shared clonotypes between healthy human individuals. Turning to the study itself: The cohort comprised a couple of women and a few men. Their ages spanned 18 to 49 years. Notes on the study in general: Non-shared clonotypes were found to have lower generation probabilities than the clonotypes that were shared by all four of the sorted-subset donors. The sharing of 4.5% to 5% of naive CD4 clonotypes was seen across a handful of donors. What rarefaction showed was incomplete sorted-subset sequencing despite large depth.

Method: immunoSEQ multiplex PCR; TCRdb's copy keeps in-frame clones and lacks some. The repertoire holds a few hundred thousand clones, around 96% seen once, with 0.25% to 0.35% in the top ten. With regard to this clone: Its antigen remains unidentified.

The CDR3 consists of 14 residues. Germline CDR1 SGHTA, CDR2 FQGNSA. V dropped 1 base and J dropped 4; count of bases not matched to a gene: 0. This clonotype originated in a man younger than 40 in good health. The sample was memory CD8+ T cells sorted from blood. Documented subset: CD45RO+ cells pooled with CCR7-negative TemRA cells. This sequence joins TRBV7-2 and TRBJ2-2; 7 positions agree with TRBD1. The CDR3 DNA sequence: TGTGCCAGCAGCTTAGAGGGGGCCACCGGGGAGCTGTTTTTT. Translating gives CASSLEGATGELFF. Complete variable domain (other parts from reference TRBV7-2 and TRBJ2-2): GAGVSQSPSNKVTEKGKDVELRCDPISGHTALYWYRQSLGQGLEFLIYFQGNSAPDKSGLPSDRFSAERTGGSVSTLTIQRTQQEDSAVYLCASSLEGATGELFFGEGSRLTVL.